Listed below are T cell receptor beta chains from one sample, sequenced in a study of control samples from healthy donors and cancer patients. Profiling relied on immunoSEQ multiplex PCR, and the TCRdb table lists in-frame clones only, not all of them. Counted here are around 150,000 clones, approximately 91% occurring once; the ten biggest clones make up over 4%. Input material: blood. The receptors come from a young man in good health. Both conserved end residues are part of each CDR3. A D gene is named only where the DNA matches it firmly. Size values are once, few and many counts, or a class for expanded clones, and some rows have none.

NA | TRBJ2-7 | TRBV6-1 | NA | CASSEEQRADLSYEQYF | TGTGCCAGCAGTGAAGAGCAGAGGGCGGATCTCTCCTACGAGCAGTACTTC
TRBD1 | TRBJ2-7 | TRBV19 | NA | CASSIGGQGANEQYF | TGTGCCAGTAGTATCGGGGGACAGGGGGCCAACGAGCAGTACTTC
NA | TRBJ2-3 | TRBV7-2 | NA | CASSSQGTRAGDTQYF | TGTGCCAGCAGCTCACAGGGGACTAGGGCGGGAGATACGCAGTATTTT
TRBD2 | TRBJ2-7 | TRBV9 | few | CASSVASSGYEQYF | TGTGCCAGCAGCGTAGCGTCTAGCGGGTACGAGCAGTACTTC
NA | TRBJ2-7 | TRBV27 | NA | CASSLRVGINEQYF | TGTGCCAGCAGTTTACGTGTAGGGATAAACGAGCAGTACTTC
TRBD2 | TRBJ2-2 | TRBV14 | NA | CASSQVRAGVTGELFF | TGTGCCAGCAGCCAAGTACGGGCGGGAGTGACCGGGGAGCTGTTTTTT
NA | TRBJ1-2 | TRBV7-8 | NA | CASSLARDYGYTF | TGTGCCAGCAGCTTAGCCAGGGACTATGGCTACACCTTC
TRBD2 | TRBJ2-5 | TRBV3-1/TRBV3-2 | NA | CASSLKLTSRGFGETQYF | TGTGCCAGCAGCCTTAAACTGACTAGCAGAGGATTTGGAGAGACCCAGTACTTC
TRBD1 | TRBJ1-1 | TRBV14 | NA | CASSEHVGTVNTEAFF | TGTGCCAGCAGCGAACATGTGGGGACAGTGAACACTGAAGCTTTCTTT
NA | TRBJ1-1 | TRBV20-1 | few | CSANSLVAFF | TGCAGTGCAAATTCCCTGGTAGCTTTCTTT
NA | TRBJ1-1 | TRBV9 | NA | CASRGGGTEAFF | TGTGCCAGCAGGGGTGGGGGGACTGAAGCTTTCTTT
NA | TRBJ1-4 | TRBV27 | NA | CASSVSGEKLFF | TGTGCCAGCAGTGTATCGGGTGAAAAACTGTTTTTT
TRBD2 | TRBJ2-3 | TRBV4-3 | NA | CASSHVASGAGTDTQYF | TGCGCCAGCAGCCATGTAGCTAGCGGGGCTGGCACAGATACGCAGTATTTT
NA | TRBJ2-2 | TRBV5-4 | NA | CASSFEGTGELFF | TGTGCCAGCAGCTTTGAGGGGACCGGGGAGCTGTTTTTT
NA | TRBJ1-1 | TRBV11-2 | NA | CASSFSDRNTEAFF | TGTGCCAGCAGCTTTTCAGATAGGAACACTGAAGCTTTCTTT
NA | TRBJ2-2 | TRBV9 | NA | CASSVGVSSGELFF | TGTGCCAGCAGCGTAGGAGTTAGTTCCGGGGAGCTGTTTTTT
NA | TRBJ2-7 | TRBV18 | NA | CASSDDRSSYEQYF | TGTGCCAGCTCGGATGACCGGAGCTCCTACGAGCAGTACTTC
NA | TRBJ1-1 | TRBV30 | NA | CAWDPPGSNTEAFF | TGTGCCTGGGACCCGCCTGGGTCGAACACTGAAGCTTTCTTT
TRBD2 | TRBJ2-1 | TRBV4-1 | NA | CASSQERWALQREIYNEQFF | TGCGCCAGCAGCCAAGAAAGGTGGGCCCTCCAGCGGGAGATTTACAATGAGCAGTTCTTC
NA | TRBJ2-1 | TRBV12-3/TRBV12-4 | few | CASSFWHNNEQFF | TGTGCCAGCAGTTTTTGGCACAACAATGAGCAGTTCTTC
TRBD1 | TRBJ1-2 | TRBV30 | NA | CAWNRGNYGYTF | TGTGCCTGGAACAGGGGTAACTATGGCTACACCTTC
TRBD2 | TRBJ2-2 | TRBV29-1 | NA | CSAVAGGRDTGELFF | TGCAGCGCTGTAGCGGGAGGTCGCGACACCGGGGAGCTGTTTTTT
NA | TRBJ2-3 | TRBV3-1/TRBV3-2 | NA | CASSQDVLADTQYF | TGTGCCAGCAGCCAGGACGTACTAGCAGATACGCAGTATTTT
TRBD2 | TRBJ2-7 | TRBV11-3 | NA | CASSLVREVPYEQYF | TGTGCCAGCAGCTTAGTGCGGGAGGTCCCCTACGAGCAGTACTTC
NA | TRBJ2-2 | TRBV27 | NA | CASSAPWNTGELFF | TGTGCCAGCAGTGCCCCCTGGAACACCGGGGAGCTGTTTTTT
TRBD1 | TRBJ1-4 | TRBV6-6 | few | CASSYSGQGNEKLFF | TGTGCCAGCAGTTACTCGGGACAGGGGAATGAAAAACTGTTTTTT
NA | TRBJ2-7 | TRBV7-9 | NA | CASSLALTTLDEQYF | TGTGCCAGCAGCTTAGCGCTGACAACTCTCGACGAGCAGTACTTC
NA | TRBJ2-7 | TRBV29-1 | NA | CSVEIGTDYEQYF | TGCAGCGTTGAAATTGGGACGGACTACGAGCAGTACTTC
NA | TRBJ2-7 | TRBV13 | NA | CASSLRGGLSYEQYF | TGTGCCAGCAGCTTACGAGGCGGGCTCTCCTACGAGCAGTACTTC
TRBD2 | TRBJ2-7 | TRBV7-2 | once | CASSPGSGRAPGYEQYF | TGTGCCAGCAGCCCCGGTAGCGGGAGGGCCCCCGGCTACGAGCAGTACTTC
NA | TRBJ2-1 | TRBV27 | NA | CASSLVDRSGNEQFF | TGTGCCAGCAGTTTGGTCGACAGGTCGGGCAATGAGCAGTTCTTC
TRBD1 | TRBJ2-7 | TRBV24-1 | NA | CATSRTGGSYEQYF | TGTGCCACCAGTCGGACAGGGGGCTCCTACGAGCAGTACTTC
TRBD1 | TRBJ1-1 | TRBV5-5 | NA | CASSLIQGQSTEAFF | TGTGCCAGCAGCTTGATACAGGGGCAGAGCACTGAAGCTTTCTTT
TRBD2 | TRBJ2-2 | TRBV9 | NA | CASSGRLAGVTGELFF | TGTGCCAGCAGCGGGCGACTAGCGGGGGTTACCGGGGAGCTGTTTTTT
NA | TRBJ1-1 | TRBV3-1/TRBV3-2 | NA | CASSPPRSLNTEAFF | TGTGCCAGCAGCCCCCCTAGATCCCTGAACACTGAAGCTTTCTTT
TRBD1 | TRBJ2-3 | TRBV5-4 | NA | CASSPLKGQGANTQYF | TGTGCCAGCAGCCCACTAAAGGGACAGGGGGCGAATACGCAGTATTTT
TRBD1 | TRBJ1-1 | TRBV5-6 | NA | CASSSGTGLYEAFF | TGTGCCAGCAGCTCGGGGACAGGGCTATATGAAGCTTTCTTT
NA | TRBJ2-2 | TRBV18 | NA | CASSPQSRTNTGELFF | TGTGCCAGCTCACCACAAAGTAGGACGAACACCGGGGAGCTGTTTTTT
TRBD1 | TRBJ1-5 | TRBV4-1 | NA | CASSRRTGGDRNQPQHF | TGCGCCAGCAGCCGGCGGACAGGCGGGGATCGCAATCAGCCCCAGCATTTT
NA | TRBJ2-4 | TRBV7-6 | NA | CASSLGEKNIQYF | TGTGCCAGCAGCTTAGGGGAAAAAAACATTCAGTACTTC
TRBD1 | TRBJ2-6 | TRBV5-1 | NA | CASSLGGQGAGGANVLTF | TGCGCCAGCAGCTTGGGCGGACAGGGGGCGGGCGGGGCCAACGTCCTGACTTTC
NA | TRBJ1-5 | TRBV19 | NA | CASSGGSTNQPQHF | TGTGCCAGTAGTGGAGGGTCCACCAATCAGCCCCAGCATTTT
TRBD1 | TRBJ1-2 | TRBV5-4 | few | CASSPGGGGSNYGYTF | TGTGCCAGCAGCCCCGGGGGAGGGGGCTCTAACTATGGCTACACCTTC
NA | TRBJ1-2 | TRBV6-2/TRBV6-3 | NA | CASSEDSLYGYTF | TGTGCCAGCAGTGAGGACAGTCTCTATGGCTACACCTTC
NA | TRBJ2-6 | TRBV29-1 | NA | CSVLTRAANVLTF | TGCAGCGTCTTGACACGTGCGGCCAACGTCCTGACTTTC
NA | TRBJ1-2 | TRBV3-1/TRBV3-2 | NA | CASSLRQATNYGYTF | TGTGCCAGCAGCCTAAGACAGGCCACTAACTATGGCTACACCTTC
NA | TRBJ2-3 | TRBV27 | NA | CASRSGLEDRYF | TGTGCCAGCAGATCCGGATTGGAGGATCGGTATTTT
NA | TRBJ2-1 | TRBV7-3 | NA | CASSLTQLDEQFF | TGTGCCAGCAGCTTAACACAGCTCGATGAGCAGTTCTTC
NA | TRBJ2-1 | TRBV7-2 | NA | CASSLSENSYNEQFF | TGTGCCAGCAGCTTATCGGAGAACTCCTACAATGAGCAGTTCTTC
NA | TRBJ1-3 | TRBV9 | NA | CASSVGNSGNTIYF | TGTGCCAGCAGCGTAGGCAATTCCGGAAACACCATATATTTT
NA | TRBJ1-1 | TRBV7-5 | NA | CARETGHPLTEAFF | TGTGCCAGGGAAACCGGACACCCGCTCACTGAAGCTTTCTTT
TRBD1 | TRBJ2-1 | TRBV29-1 | NA | CSAGTGGSNEQFF | TGCAGCGCCGGGACAGGGGGTTCCAATGAGCAGTTCTTC
NA | TRBJ2-7 | TRBV3-1/TRBV3-2 | NA | CASSQDRGVWYEQYF | TGTGCCAGCAGCCAAGACAGGGGAGTATGGTACGAGCAGTACTTC